Listed below are T cell receptor beta chains from one sample, sequenced in a study of CD8 T cells in ankylosing spondylitis. TCRdb passed the 5' RACE reads through MiXCR, listing each CDR3 protein once. The data contain some 37,000 distinct CDR3 sequences, around an eighth of them singletons. The sequenced sample was synovial fluid, either unsorted or a sorted T cell fraction (not recorded which). The receptors shown here come from a male donor with ankylosing spondylitis. CDR3s leave out the opening cysteine and the closing phenylalanine or tryptophan.

CDR3 protein: ASSWSRDSLHEQF; CDR3 length: 13; J gene: TRBJ2-1; V gene: TRBV11-2
CDR3 protein: ASIGTSYNEQF; CDR3 length: 11; J gene: TRBJ2-1; V gene: TRBV19
CDR3 protein: AISETDRGRFLAKNIQY; CDR3 length: 17; J gene: TRBJ2-4; V gene: TRBV10-3
CDR3 protein: RDTSGGPVETQH; CDR3 length: 12; J gene: TRBJ2-5; V gene: TRBV20-1
CDR3 protein: ASSLSPQSPLH; CDR3 length: 11; J gene: TRBJ1-6; V gene: TRBV12-3/TRBV12-4
CDR3 protein: ASSRTPGLVADTQY; CDR3 length: 14; J gene: TRBJ2-3; V gene: TRBV7-9
CDR3 protein: ASSGWGTLNTEAF; CDR3 length: 13; J gene: TRBJ1-1; V gene: TRBV28
CDR3 protein: SVVSGGPYEQY; CDR3 length: 11; J gene: TRBJ2-7; V gene: TRBV29-1
CDR3 protein: ASSYAPGTGYT; CDR3 length: 11; J gene: TRBJ1-2; V gene: TRBV6-2/TRBV6-3
CDR3 protein: ASSLDRSELNTEAF; CDR3 length: 14; J gene: TRBJ1-1; V gene: TRBV12-3/TRBV12-4
CDR3 protein: ASSYSGGKGPQH; CDR3 length: 12; J gene: TRBJ1-5; V gene: TRBV6-2/TRBV6-3
CDR3 protein: ASRRDRGLNEQF; CDR3 length: 12; J gene: TRBJ2-1; V gene: TRBV5-1
CDR3 protein: ASSADTSSYEQY; CDR3 length: 12; J gene: TRBJ2-7; V gene: TRBV7-9
CDR3 protein: ASSPGTSYNEQF; CDR3 length: 12; J gene: TRBJ2-1; V gene: TRBV7-7
CDR3 protein: ASSLLPPYREDNYGYT; CDR3 length: 16; J gene: TRBJ1-2; V gene: TRBV18
CDR3 protein: ASFGGNEQF; CDR3 length: 9; J gene: TRBJ2-1; V gene: TRBV2
CDR3 protein: AISESSVAGGTGELF; CDR3 length: 15; J gene: TRBJ2-2; V gene: TRBV10-3
CDR3 protein: ASSLTPSPLAKNIQY; CDR3 length: 15; J gene: TRBJ2-4; V gene: TRBV7-9
CDR3 protein: SALAESTYEQY; CDR3 length: 11; J gene: TRBJ2-7; V gene: TRBV20-1
CDR3 protein: AISGTDHNSPLH; CDR3 length: 12; J gene: TRBJ1-6; V gene: TRBV10-3
CDR3 protein: SGEGLAHEQF; CDR3 length: 10; J gene: TRBJ2-1; V gene: TRBV29-1
CDR3 protein: ASSPRRETQY; CDR3 length: 10; J gene: TRBJ2-5; V gene: TRBV18